Listed below are T cell receptor beta chains from one sample, sequenced in a study of CD8+CD57+ T cells in acquired aplastic anemia. TCRdb ran MiXCR on the reads and lists one entry per CDR3 protein. The sample records around 190,000 distinct CDR3 sequences, about half being singletons. Sequenced input: sorted CD4+, CD8+, or CD8+CD57+ T cells (not recorded which) from PBMCs. The receptors come from a human donor in good health, serving as a control. CDR3s include the opening cysteine and the closing phenylalanine or tryptophan. A D gene is named only where the DNA matches it firmly. For some rows the clone size is stated as once, few or many, or as a class when expanded; others skip it.

size: many; J: TRBJ2-1; V: TRBV7-9; D: TRBD1; CDR3: CASSLLGQGNEQFF; DNA: TGTGCCAGCAGCTTGTTGGGACAGGGTAATGAGCAGTTCTTC
size: NA; J: TRBJ1-5; V: TRBV28; D: TRBD1; CDR3: CASSTRTGGNQPQHF; DNA: TGTGCCAGCAGTACCCGGACAGGGGGCAATCAGCCCCAGCATTTT
size: NA; J: TRBJ1-2; V: TRBV19; D: NA; CDR3: CASTGSAAHYGYTF; DNA: TGTGCCAGTACGGGTAGTGCAGCCCACTATGGCTACACCTTC
size: many; J: TRBJ1-2; V: TRBV6-1; D: NA; CDR3: CASSGPQVYSGYTF; DNA: TGTGCCAGCAGTGGACCACAGGTCTACTCTGGCTACACCTTC
size: NA; J: TRBJ2-5; V: TRBV25-1; D: NA; CDR3: CASSGSGETQYF; DNA: TGTGCCAGCAGTGGTAGCGGAGAGACCCAGTACTTC
size: many; J: TRBJ1-2; V: TRBV20-1; D: NA; CDR3: CSAREGGAGYTF; DNA: TGCAGTGCTAGAGAAGGCGGGGCTGGCTACACCTTC
size: many; J: TRBJ2-7; V: TRBV28; D: NA; CDR3: CASKNTGTQAYEQYF; DNA: TGTGCCAGCAAAAATACCGGGACGCAGGCCTACGAGCAGTACTTC
size: many; J: TRBJ2-3; V: TRBV24-1; D: TRBD2; CDR3: CATSDLTSGVSTDTQYF; DNA: TGTGCCACCAGTGATTTGACTAGCGGGGTAAGCACAGATACGCAGTATTTT
size: few; J: TRBJ2-5; V: TRBV19; D: TRBD2; CDR3: CASSNSGGTQYF; DNA: TGTGCCAGTAGTAATAGCGGGGGGACCCAGTACTTC
size: NA; J: TRBJ1-6; V: TRBV19; D: NA; CDR3: CAYKPGHSPLHF; DNA: TGTGCTTACAAACCGGGGCATTCACCCCTCCACTTT
size: NA; J: TRBJ2-1; V: TRBV7-2; D: NA; CDR3: CASSIWGEGYNEQFF; DNA: TGTGCCAGTAGTATTTGGGGGGAAGGCTACAATGAGCAGTTCTTC
size: many; J: TRBJ1-1; V: TRBV6-5; D: TRBD1; CDR3: CASSYSAGTGEAFEAFF; DNA: TGTGCCAGCAGTTACTCCGCCGGGACAGGGGAGGCGTTTGAAGCTTTCTTT
size: NA; J: TRBJ2-6; V: TRBV20-1; D: NA; CDR3: CSAAPGGSGANVLTF; DNA: TGCAGTGCTGCCCCCGGGGGTTCGGGGGCCAACGTCCTGACTTTC
size: NA; J: TRBJ1-2; V: TRBV19; D: NA; CDR3: CASSIADYGYTF; DNA: TGTGCCAGTAGTATTGCCGACTATGGCTACACCTTC
size: NA; J: TRBJ1-2; V: TRBV11-1; D: NA; CDR3: CASSLSGHGYTF; DNA: TGTGCCAGCAGCTTATCAGGTCATGGCTACACCTTC
size: NA; J: TRBJ1-1; V: TRBV20-1; D: NA; CDR3: CSARAQNTEAFF; DNA: TGCAGTGCTAGAGCCCAGAACACTGAAGCTTTCTTT
size: NA; J: TRBJ2-5; V: TRBV10-3; D: TRBD2; CDR3: CASSYSGGGGNQPQYF; DNA: TGTGCCAGCAGTTACTCGGGGGGGGGAGGCAATCAGCCCCAGTACTTC
size: NA; J: TRBJ1-2; V: TRBV24-1; D: NA; CDR3: CATSDPQGGNDGYTF; DNA: TGTGCCACCAGTGATCCCCAGGGTGGAAATGATGGCTACACCTTC
size: NA; J: TRBJ2-3; V: TRBV7-9; D: TRBD1; CDR3: CASSRSQGVGTDTQYF; DNA: TGTGCCAGCAGTCGCTCACAGGGGGTAGGCACAGATACGCAGTATTTT
size: many; J: TRBJ2-6; V: TRBV7-9; D: TRBD1; CDR3: CASTHYRGLGANVLTF; DNA: TGTGCCAGCACCCACTACAGGGGCCTTGGGGCCAACGTCCTGACTTTC
size: NA; J: TRBJ2-6; V: TRBV5-5; D: NA; CDR3: CASSPPGSSGANVLTF; DNA: TGTGCCAGCAGCCCGCCGGGATCCTCTGGGGCCAACGTCCTGACTTTC
size: once; J: TRBJ1-1; V: TRBV29-1; D: TRBD1; CDR3: CSAHEGGDEAFF; DNA: TGCAGCGCCCATGAAGGGGGCGATGAAGCTTTCTTT
size: NA; J: TRBJ1-2; V: TRBV10-3; D: NA; CDR3: CAISEGRANYGYTF; DNA: TGTGCCATCAGTGAGGGCAGGGCAAACTATGGCTACACCTTC
size: NA; J: TRBJ2-7; V: TRBV20-1; D: TRBD2; CDR3: CSARDAGGTYEQYF; DNA: TGCAGTGCTAGAGATGCGGGAGGGACCTACGAGCAGTACTTC
size: NA; J: TRBJ2-5; V: TRBV20-1; D: NA; CDR3: CSGGHGQETQYF; DNA: TGCAGTGGGGGACATGGGCAGGAGACCCAGTACTTC
size: many; J: TRBJ2-3; V: TRBV3-1; D: TRBD2; CDR3: CASSPLAGRTDTQYF; DNA: TGTGCCAGCAGCCCGCTAGCGGGACGAACAGATACGCAGTATTTT
size: many; J: TRBJ2-5; V: TRBV18; D: NA; CDR3: CASSLPNLQETQYF; DNA: TGTGCCAGCTCACTCCCAAACCTCCAAGAGACCCAGTACTTC
size: NA; J: TRBJ1-5; V: TRBV20-1; D: NA; CDR3: CSAVGGGGNQPQHF; DNA: TGCAGTGCTGTTGGGGGTGGCGGCAATCAGCCCCAGCATTTT
size: few; J: TRBJ1-2; V: TRBV27; D: NA; CDR3: CASSLHGRMIYGYTF; DNA: TGTGCCAGCAGTTTACATGGACGGATGATCTATGGCTACACCTTC